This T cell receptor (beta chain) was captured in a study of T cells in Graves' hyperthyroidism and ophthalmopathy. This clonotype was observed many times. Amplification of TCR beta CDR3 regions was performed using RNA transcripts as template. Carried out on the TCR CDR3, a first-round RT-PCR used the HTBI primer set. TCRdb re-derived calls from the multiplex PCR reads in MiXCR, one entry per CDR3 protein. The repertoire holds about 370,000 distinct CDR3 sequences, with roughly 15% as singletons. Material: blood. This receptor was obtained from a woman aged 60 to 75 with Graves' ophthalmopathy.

CDR3 amino acids: CATTGYNEQFF. As DNA, the CDR3 is TGTGCCACCACTGGCTACAATGAGCAGTTCTTC. V gene TRBV28 combines with J gene TRBJ2-1; D is uncertain. The V end lost 10 bases, the J end lost 3 bases, and 7 bases lay between the germline ends. In germline, CDR1 is MDHEN, CDR2 SYDVKM. This CDR3 comprises 11 residues.